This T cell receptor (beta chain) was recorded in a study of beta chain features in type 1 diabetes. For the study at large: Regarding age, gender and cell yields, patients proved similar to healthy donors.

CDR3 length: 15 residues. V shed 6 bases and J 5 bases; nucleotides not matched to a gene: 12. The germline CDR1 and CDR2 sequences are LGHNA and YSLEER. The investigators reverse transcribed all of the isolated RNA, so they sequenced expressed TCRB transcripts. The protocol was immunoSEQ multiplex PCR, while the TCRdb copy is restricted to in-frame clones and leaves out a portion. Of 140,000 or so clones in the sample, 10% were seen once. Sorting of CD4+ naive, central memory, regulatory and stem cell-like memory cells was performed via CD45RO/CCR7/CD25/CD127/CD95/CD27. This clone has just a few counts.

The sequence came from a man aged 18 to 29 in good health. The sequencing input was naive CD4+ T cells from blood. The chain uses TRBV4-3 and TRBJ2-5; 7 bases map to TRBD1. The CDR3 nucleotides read TGCGCCAGCAGACCCGGACAGGCGTCCGGGGAGACCCAGTACTTC. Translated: CASRPGQASGETQYF.